This TCR beta chain was profiled in a study of Ad26.COV2.S vaccination and SARS-CoV-2 variants. Study information: Trial arm assignment for the donor was COV1001 Ad26.COV2.S. Intramuscular Ad26.COV2.S at 5x10^10 or 1x10^11 viral particles. Overall study results and limits: Similar non-spike TCR breadth was observed in recipients of vaccine and of placebo.

A remark on this clone: The target antigen is unknown.

Treatment here: roughly 20 received Ad26.COV2.S at low or high dose, single or two shots; several received placebo; per-sample allocation not given. Sampling was done on day 63 after the first vaccine or placebo injection. This person who donated was an adult of 18-55 years in Boston. The data were produced by immunoSEQ multiplex PCR, yet TCRdb's version contains in-frame clones alone and is incomplete. The sample holds 300,000 to 400,000 clones, approximately 86% seen once. CDR1 is SGHRS, CDR2 YFSETQ, per germline. CDR3 length equals 13 residues. The V end lost 5 bases, the J end lost 9 bases, and 15 bases lay between the germline ends.

This sample comprised peripheral blood, obtained in a trial of Ad26.COV2.S vaccine versus placebo. The V gene is TRBV5-1, the J gene TRBJ2-1, with D perhaps TRBD1 (5 bases). The TCR comes from a person between 18 and 65 years old who received the Ad26.COV2.S COVID-19 vaccine or a placebo. CDR3 amino acids: CASRQITGSEQFF. In nucleotides, the CDR3 is TGCGCCAGCAGGCAAATAACAGGTAGTGAGCAGTTCTTC.